The T cell receptor (beta chain) described here comes from a study of blood T cell repertoires in COVID-19. In germline, CDR1 is KGHSY, CDR2 FQNENV. This CDR3 contains 14 residues. V was cut by 2 bases and J by 9 bases, with 14 bases left in between. Cohorts were based on clinical histories the participants reported. Cohort 3 recovery required two negative PCRs, clearance, or symptom resolution. TCRdb's table, derived via immunoSEQ multiplex PCR, lists solely in-frame clones and lacks some. The sample shows over 300,000 clones, around 90% of them seen only once. The TCR was taken from a woman aged 25-40 years who had recovered from COVID-19. The rearrangement uses TRBV16 and TRBJ2-1; possibly TRBD1 for D (5 bases). Sequencing was done on a sample of PBMCs or T cells enriched from blood (not recorded which). CDR3 DNA: TGTGCCAGCAGCCAAGACACAGGAGAGAGTGAGCAGTTCTTC. The encoded protein is CASSQDTGESEQFF. Together with reference TRBV16 and TRBJ2-1, the CDR3 gives the full variable domain: GEEVAQTPKHLVRGEGQKAKLYCAPIKGHSYVFWYQQVLKNEFKFLISFQNENVFDETGMPKERFSAKCLPNSPCSLEIQATKLEDSAVYFCASSQDTGESEQFFGPGTRLTVL.